The rows below give T cell receptor beta chains drawn from one sample of a study of cytomegalovirus exposure and HLA in healthy donors. Sequencing was performed with immunoSEQ multiplex PCR; in TCRdb, only in-frame clones are kept and a portion is missing. This table has some 97,000 clones, roughly 70% appearing once. Material for sequencing was PBMCs. These receptor sequences come from a woman aged 18-30 years in good health and CMV-seropositive. Both conserved end residues are part of each CDR3. D genes are given only for firm matches. Only part of the rows carry a size: once, few, many, or a class if the clone is expanded.

v_call,clone_size,j_call,d_call,cdr3_aa,cdr3_nt
TRBV7-7,few,TRBJ2-2,-,CASSLAHGNTGELFF,TGTGCTAGCAGCTTAGCGCACGGGAACACCGGGGAGCTGTTTTTT
TRBV7-8,medium-sized,TRBJ2-1,TRBD2,CASSLGLADYNEQFF,TGTGCCAGCAGCTTAGGCCTAGCGGATTACAATGAGCAGTTCTTC
TRBV29-1,once,TRBJ1-4,-,CSGRAGANEKLFF,TGCAGCGGGAGGGCGGGGGCTAATGAAAAACTGTTTTTT
TRBV20-1,once,TRBJ2-3,-,CSARDLYSQYF,TGCAGTGCTAGGGACTTGTATTCGCAGTATTTT
TRBV25-1,-,TRBJ2-7,TRBD1,CASSELAAGGNYEQYF,TGTGCCAGCAGTGAATTGGCTGCAGGGGGAAACTACGAGCAGTACTTC
TRBV23-1,-,TRBJ2-7,TRBD1,CASSHGRTRDSKCEQYF,TGCGCCAGCAGTCATGGCCGGACTCGGGACAGCAAATGCGAGCAGTACTTC
TRBV5-4,-,TRBJ2-7,TRBD1,CASSGPGTGGYEQYF,TGTGCCAGCAGCGGACCCGGGACAGGGGGGTACGAGCAGTACTTC
TRBV28,few,TRBJ1-2,-,CASSGFGYTF,TGTGCCAGCTCGGGTTTTGGCTACACCTTC
TRBV7-8,-,TRBJ2-2,-,CASSPFGGELFF,TGTGCCAGCAGTCCCTTCGGCGGGGAGCTGTTTTTT
TRBV7-2,-,TRBJ2-7,TRBD2,CASSLARAGGDPYEQYF,TGTGCCAGCAGCTTAGCGCGGGCGGGAGGGGACCCCTACGAGCAGTACTTC
TRBV4-1,-,TRBJ2-3,TRBD2,CASSQGPASGRGTDTQYF,TGCGCCAGCAGCCAAGGACCGGCTAGCGGGAGGGGCACAGATACGCAGTATTTT
TRBV10-3,few,TRBJ1-5,-,CAISESGSNQPQHF,TGTGCCATCAGTGAGTCGGGCAGCAATCAGCCCCAGCATTTT
TRBV19,-,TRBJ1-1,-,CASSSYREEAFF,TGTGCCAGTAGTAGCTATCGAGAAGAAGCTTTCTTT
TRBV9,-,TRBJ2-5,-,CASSVDEETQYF,TGTGCCAGCAGCGTAGATGAGGAGACCCAGTACTTC
TRBV30,-,TRBJ2-7,TRBD1,CAWSARTGRYEQYF,TGTGCCTGGAGTGCCCGGACAGGGAGGTACGAGCAGTACTTC
TRBV29-1,-,TRBJ2-1,TRBD1,CSVGGTVRPDEQFF,TGCAGCGTTGGGGGGACAGTGCGTCCCGATGAGCAGTTCTTC
TRBV29-1,-,TRBJ2-1,-,CSVDPGRHEQFF,TGCAGCGTTGATCCCGGGAGACATGAGCAGTTCTTC
TRBV10-1,-,TRBJ1-1,TRBD1,CASSRRRGRGESEAFF,TGCGCCAGCAGTAGACGCAGGGGGCGCGGAGAGTCTGAAGCTTTCTTT
TRBV6-6,once,TRBJ2-1,TRBD2,CASSYPYGEGGEQFF,TGTGCCAGCAGTTACCCCTATGGGGAGGGCGGTGAGCAGTTCTTC
TRBV11-2,-,TRBJ2-3,TRBD1,CASSYRGLSTDTQYF,TGTGCCAGCAGTTACAGGGGGCTGAGCACAGATACGCAGTATTTT
TRBV11-2,few,TRBJ2-3,-,CASSLGQFTDTQYF,TGTGCCAGCAGCTTAGGGCAGTTTACAGATACGCAGTATTTT
TRBV6-5,-,TRBJ2-1,TRBD2,CASSSLAGAYNEQFF,TGTGCCAGCAGCTCCCTAGCGGGAGCCTACAATGAGCAGTTCTTC
TRBV5-1,-,TRBJ1-5,-,CASREGRNQPQHF,TGCGCCAGCAGGGAGGGGCGAAATCAGCCCCAGCATTTT
TRBV19,few,TRBJ2-3,-,CASSISGPRGDTQYF,TGTGCCAGTAGTATAAGCGGTCCCCGAGGAGATACGCAGTATTTT
TRBV6-5,once,TRBJ1-1,-,CASRAKQRGTEAFF,TGTGCCAGCAGGGCCAAGCAAAGGGGCACTGAAGCTTTCTTT
TRBV30,-,TRBJ2-3,TRBD2,CACMSTKLGTKLSVHTQYF,TGTGCCTGTATGTCGACCAAACTTGGGACTAAGTTGTCAGTGCATACGCAGTATTTT
TRBV4-1,-,TRBJ1-1,TRBD1,CASSQYQDRANTEAFF,TGCGCCAGCAGCCAATACCAGGACAGGGCTAACACTGAAGCTTTCTTT
TRBV18,-,TRBJ2-7,TRBD2,CASSAVRGREQYF,TGTGCCAGCTCAGCTGTGCGGGGGAGAGAGCAGTACTTC
TRBV6-5,-,TRBJ1-2,-,CASSYSNSEIYGYTF,TGTGCCAGCAGTTACTCGAATTCCGAGATCTATGGCTACACCTTC
TRBV28,-,TRBJ2-1,-,CANTPRAGGEQFF,TGTGCCAACACCCCAAGGGCGGGCGGTGAGCAGTTCTTC
TRBV4-1,-,TRBJ2-7,-,CASSFGTSYEQYF,TGCGCCAGCAGCTTCGGGACTTCCTACGAGCAGTACTTC
TRBV28,-,TRBJ2-7,TRBD1,CASSPLMGTGQEQYF,TGTGCCAGCAGTCCCCTGATGGGGACAGGTCAGGAGCAGTACTTC
TRBV10-3,-,TRBJ1-1,TRBD1,CAIRRDRGSTEAFF,TGTGCCATCAGAAGGGACAGGGGGAGCACTGAAGCTTTCTTT
TRBV29-1,few,TRBJ2-7,TRBD2,CSVEDGGSYEQYF,TGCAGCGTTGAAGACGGGGGGTCCTACGAGCAGTACTTC
TRBV5-4,once,TRBJ2-1,TRBD2,CASSLGLAGGLRNEQFF,TGTGCCAGCAGCTTGGGCCTAGCGGGAGGGCTACGCAATGAGCAGTTCTTC
TRBV4-1,once,TRBJ2-5,-,CASSSIPAGLQETQYF,TGCGCCAGCAGCTCGATTCCAGCGGGCTTACAAGAGACCCAGTACTTC
TRBV4-2,-,TRBJ2-1,-,CASKPMPGALYNDEQFF,TGTGCCAGCAAGCCCATGCCCGGAGCTCTTTACAACGATGAGCAGTTCTTC
TRBV7-9,-,TRBJ2-2,TRBD2,CASSLASGSTTGELFF,TGTGCCAGCAGCTTAGCTAGCGGGAGTACCACCGGGGAGCTGTTTTTT
TRBV28,-,TRBJ2-7,TRBD1,CASSFPQGAPLWNEQYF,TGTGCCAGCAGTTTCCCCCAGGGGGCCCCCCTGTGGAACGAGCAGTACTTC
TRBV18,-,TRBJ1-1,-,CASSPGEDTEAFF,TGTGCCAGCTCTCCGGGGGAGGACACTGAAGCTTTCTTT
TRBV7-3,few,TRBJ2-3,-,CASSPSGQSIKQYF,TGTGCCAGCAGCCCCTCCGGACAGAGTATAAAGCAGTATTTT
TRBV19,-,TRBJ2-7,-,CASSIIEQYF,TGTGCCAGTAGTATAATAGAGCAGTACTTC
TRBV11-2,-,TRBJ1-1,-,CASSLFRVNTEAFF,TGTGCCAGCAGCTTATTCCGGGTGAACACTGAAGCTTTCTTT
TRBV7-8,-,TRBJ2-1,TRBD1,CASRPGQGMIWSSYNEQFF,TGTGCCAGCAGGCCGGGACAGGGGATGATATGGAGCTCCTACAATGAGCAGTTCTTC
TRBV5-6,few,TRBJ2-7,-,CASSLGAGRYEQYF,TGTGCCAGCAGCTTGGGGGCAGGCCGCTACGAGCAGTACTTC
TRBV5-4,-,TRBJ2-3,TRBD1,CASSPTGGLADTQYF,TGTGCCAGCAGCCCTACAGGGGGCTTGGCAGATACGCAGTATTTT
TRBV30,-,TRBJ2-2,TRBD2,CAWSSAASGPTGELFF,TGTGCCTGGAGCTCCGCGGCTAGCGGTCCCACCGGGGAGCTGTTTTTT
TRBV12-5,-,TRBJ2-1,-,CASGLHRDNEQFF,TGTGCTAGTGGTTTGCACAGGGACAATGAGCAGTTCTTC
TRBV7-2,-,TRBJ2-3,-,CASSTTGHRTDTQYF,TGTGCCAGCAGCACGACGGGACACCGCACAGATACGCAGTATTTT